Below are 17 T cell receptor beta chains sequenced from a single sample in a study of blood T cell repertoires in COVID-19. Data came from immunoSEQ multiplex PCR; TCRdb stores just in-frame clones and leaves some out. The sample has 150,000 to 200,000 clones, roughly 81% seen once. Sequencing was done on a sample of peripheral blood. These TCRs come from a man between 40 and 49 years old with acute or convalescent COVID-19.

This chain's CDR3 is CASSKGQGWVVAYEQYF. CDR3 in DNA: TGTGCCAGCAGCAAAGGACAGGGCTGGGTAGTAGCCTACGAGCAGTACTTC. The rearrangement links TRBV21-1 to TRBJ2-7; the table's D call of TRBD1 was not tested on the DNA. TRBV21-1 is flagged as a pseudogene. CDR3 size: 17 residues.

This clone was observed a single time. The V and J genes are TRBV5-4 and TRBJ2-3; the match to TRBD2 covers 9 bases. The ends lost 4 bases at V and 2 bases at J; junction bases unmatched: 11. Per the germline V gene, CDR1 is SGHNT and CDR2 is YYREEE (reference sequence). This CDR3 is built from 17 residues. Written as DNA, the CDR3 is TGTGCCAGCAGCCTGGCCAGTGGACTAGCGACCACAGATACGCAGTATTTT. Protein sequence: CASSLASGLATTDTQYF.

The chain has TRBV6-4 and TRBJ2-7; 8 positions agree with TRBD1. V dropped 3 bases and J dropped 2; count of bases not matched to a gene: 6. Germline V gene lookup returns CDR1 MRHNA and CDR2 SNTAGT. The CDR3 consists of 15 residues. CDR3 amino acids: CASSENPGGTYEQYF. Written as DNA, the CDR3 is TGTGCCAGCAGTGAAAATCCAGGGGGCACCTACGAGCAGTACTTC.

V is TRBV9 and J is TRBJ2-5; D gene unclear. Germline V lookup: CDR1 SGDLS, CDR2 YYNGEE. Trimming took 0 bases from V and 1 from J, leaving 13 bases between them. The CDR3 is 16 amino acids. The CDR3 DNA is TGTGCCAGCAGCGTAGGTTTGACAAACCTCCAAGAGACCCAGTACTTC. Amino acids: CASSVGLTNLQETQYF.

In this sample, this clone turned up a few times. The rearrangement uses TRBV15 and TRBJ1-4; 7 nucleotides agree with TRBD1. Germline V CDR1 and CDR2: LNHNV, YYDKDF (reference sequence). V was pared by 0 bases and J by 5 bases, with 3 bases of the junction left unmatched. The CDR3 length is 15 residues. The CDR3 bases are TGTGCCACCAGCAGAGATGGCAGGGGGAATGAAAAACTGTTTTTT. The encoded protein is CATSRDGRGNEKLFF.

This clone was recorded once. The chain has TRBV28 and TRBJ2-1, with a weak D call TRBD2 (6 bases). Germline V gene sequence: CDR1 MDHEN, CDR2 SYDVKM. Trimming removed 7 bases from V and 4 bases from J, with 17 bases in between. The CDR3 consists of 15 residues. Written as DNA, the CDR3 is TGTGCCAGCACCCAGGCGAGGAGGGTTTACAATGAGCAGTTCTTC. Encoded protein: CASTQARRVYNEQFF. The full variable domain, with the rest looked up from reference TRBV28 and TRBJ2-1, is DVKVTQSSRYLVKRTGEKVFLECVQDMDHENMFWYRQDPGLGLRLIYFSYDVKMKEKGDIPEGYSVSREKKERFSLILESASTNQTSMYLCASTQARRVYNEQFFGPGTRLTVL.

The chain couples TRBV6-1 to TRBJ1-2; D might be TRBD1 (5 bases). The CDR3 length is 16 residues. Trimming left V 3 bases short and J 0 bases short, with 14 bases between. Germline-derived CDR1 and CDR2 are MNHNS and SASEGT. This CDR3 reads CASSESGSAANYGYTF. The CDR3 nucleotides are TGTGCCAGCAGTGAGTCAGGGTCTGCGGCTAACTATGGCTACACCTTC.

The chain combines TRBV11-2 with TRBJ2-1, with TRBD1 as a possible D gene (6 bases). V lost 2 bases, J lost 4 bases, and 15 bases lay in between. This CDR3 is 16 amino acids long. Germline lookup yields CDR1 SGHAT and CDR2 FQNNGV. CDR3 nucleotide sequence: TGTGCCAGCAGCTTATTGGTGGGGGCGCAGTACAATGAGCAGTTCTTC. Its translation is CASSLLVGAQYNEQFF.

This clone was seen once. V is TRBV5-1 and J is TRBJ1-2, with D possibly matching TRBD1 (5 bases). The V end was cut by 3 bases, the J end by 8 bases, with 11 bases between. CDR3 length: 12 amino acids. CDR1 SGHRS and CDR2 YFSETQ come from the germline V gene. The CDR3: CASSWDSVGYTF. The CDR3 DNA reads TGCGCCAGCAGCTGGGACTCCGTAGGCTACACCTTC.

CDR3: CASSVDAGISYEQYF. CDR3 nucleotide sequence: TGTGCCAGCAGCGTAGATGCAGGGATCTCCTACGAGCAGTACTTC. V is TRBV9 and J is TRBJ2-7; D is perhaps TRBD1 (5 bases). Germline V gives CDR1 SGDLS, CDR2 YYNGEE. CDR3 length: 15 amino acids. V lost 0 bases and J 0 bases, leaving 10 bases between the germline ends. Supplemented by reference TRBV9 and TRBJ2-7, the full variable domain reads DSGVTQTPKHLITATGQRVTLRCSPRSGDLSVYWYQQSLDQGLQFLIQYYNGEERAKGNILERFSAQQFPDLHSELNLSSLELGDSALYFCASSVDAGISYEQYFGPGTRLTVT.

The genes are TRBV5-6 and TRBJ1-3; D might be TRBD1 (6 bases). CDR3 length: 15 residues. Germline loops: CDR1 SGHDT, CDR2 YYEEEE. The V and J ends lost 4 bases and 0 bases respectively, with 11 bases between them. The chain's CDR3 is CASSLGTFSGNTIYF. In nucleotides, the CDR3 is TGTGCCAGCAGCCTGGGGACATTCTCTGGAAACACCATATATTTT.

The V and J genes are TRBV6-5 and TRBJ1-6; tentatively, D is TRBD1 (6 bases). The germline V gene has CDR1 MNHEY and CDR2 SVGAGI. The ends were cut back, 3 bases at V and 5 bases at J, with 8 bases in the middle. The CDR3 spans 14 residues. In DNA, the CDR3 is TGTGCCAGCAGTTATAGGACAGATAATTCACCCCTCCACTTT. Protein product: CASSYRTDNSPLHF.

The rearrangement uses TRBV19 and TRBJ1-2; TRBD1 might be the D (6 bases). The CDR3 contains 12 residues. The V and J ends lost 4 bases and 5 bases respectively, with 8 bases between them. Per the germline V gene, CDR1 is LNHDA and CDR2 is SQIVND (reference sequence). DNA for the CDR3: TGTGCCAGTAGTAGGACAGATTATGGCTACACCTTC. Translating it yields CASSRTDYGYTF.

In its sample, this clone was seen once. The chain couples TRBV5-6 to TRBJ2-5; tentative D call: TRBD2 (5 bases). V shed 3 bases and J shed 9 bases, with 12 bases lying between them. The CDR3 extends over 12 amino acids. In germline, CDR1 is SGHDT, CDR2 YYEEEE. The CDR3: CASSWRLRAQYF. In nucleotides, the CDR3 is TGTGCCAGCAGCTGGAGGCTGCGCGCCCAGTACTTC.

This sequence joins TRBV2 and TRBJ1-6, with D possibly matching TRBD1 (6 bases). The V gene lost 6 bases and the J gene lost 4 bases, with 13 bases spanning the gap. There are 15 residues in the CDR3. Germline CDR1 reads SNHLY; CDR2 reads FYNNEI. CDR3 sequence: CASRKQGGYNSPLHF. The DNA for the CDR3 is TGTGCCAGCAGGAAACAGGGAGGGTATAATTCACCCCTCCACTTT.

This chain uses TRBV9 with TRBJ2-3, with TRBD2 identical over 8 bases. Germline values: CDR1 SGDLS, CDR2 YYNGEE. With V trimmed by 0 bases and J by 3 bases, 3 bases remained unmatched. The CDR3 contains 15 residues. The CDR3 bases are TGTGCCAGCAGCGTAGAGGGCGGGAGGACAGATACGCAGTATTTT. It codes for CASSVEGGRTDTQYF.

This chain uses TRBV12-5 with TRBJ2-2, with a weak D call TRBD2 (5 bases). CDR1 and CDR2 from the germline V gene are LGHNT and FRNRAP. V was shortened by 7 bases and J by 8 bases, with 17 bases between the two germline ends. This CDR3 contains 14 residues. The CDR3: CASVSGGLDGELFF. The CDR3 DNA reads as TGTGCTAGTGTCTCAGGAGGCCTCGATGGGGAGCTGTTTTTT.